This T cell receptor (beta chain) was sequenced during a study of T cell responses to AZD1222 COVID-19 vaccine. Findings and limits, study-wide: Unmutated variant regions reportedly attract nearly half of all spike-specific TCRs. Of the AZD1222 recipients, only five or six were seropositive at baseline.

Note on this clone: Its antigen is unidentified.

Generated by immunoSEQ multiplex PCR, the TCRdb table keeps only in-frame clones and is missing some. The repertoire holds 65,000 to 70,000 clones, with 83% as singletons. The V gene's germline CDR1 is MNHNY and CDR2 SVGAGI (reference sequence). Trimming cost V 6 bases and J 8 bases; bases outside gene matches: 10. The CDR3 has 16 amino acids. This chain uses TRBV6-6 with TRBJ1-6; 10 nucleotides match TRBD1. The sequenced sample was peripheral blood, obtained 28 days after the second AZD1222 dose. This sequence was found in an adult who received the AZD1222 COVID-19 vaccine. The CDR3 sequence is CASSHPRDRGHSPLHF. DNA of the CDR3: TGTGCCAGCAGCCACCCCCGGGACAGGGGACATTCACCCCTCCACTTT.